Below are 7 T cell receptor beta chains sequenced from a single sample in a study of cytomegalovirus exposure and HLA in healthy donors. The PCR employed 60 Vbeta primers together with 13 Jbeta primers. Clones were sequenced by immunoSEQ multiplex PCR, and TCRdb holds only the in-frame ones, with some missing. The data hold roughly 78,000 clones, with around 70% observed a single time. Sequenced sample: PBMCs. The origin of the receptors is a middle-aged man in good health and CMV-seropositive.

The J gene is TRBJ1-2, the V gene TRBV5-6; D is possibly TRBD1 (6 bases). This CDR3 comprises 12 residues. V lost 1 base and J 7 bases, leaving 8 bases between the germline ends. Germline V gene data show CDR1 as SGHDT and CDR2 as YYEEEE. The DNA for the CDR3 is TGTGCCAGCAGCTTGTCCAGGGGTGGCTACACCTTC. This codes for CASSLSRGGYTF.

The chain joins TRBV10-2 to TRBJ2-7, with a possible D match to TRBD1 (6 bases). Deletions cut 3 bases from V and 7 bases from J, with 16 bases between. CDR1 is WSHSY and CDR2 is SAAADI in the germline V gene. CDR3 length: 14 amino acids. CDR3 in amino acids: CASSEGGHGIEQYF. The CDR3 DNA sequence: TGCGCCAGCAGTGAAGGGGGACACGGAATAGAGCAGTACTTC.

J is TRBJ2-7 and V is TRBV14, with 11 nucleotides matching TRBD1. J lost 7 bases, V lost 5 bases, and 7 bases had no gene match. This CDR3 is built from 14 residues. The germline V gene has CDR1 SGHDN and CDR2 FVKESK. Here the CDR3 reads CASSSGTGGAEQYF. The DNA of the CDR3 is TGTGCCAGCAGCTCCGGGACAGGGGGGGCAGAGCAGTACTTC.

The chain uses TRBV28 and TRBJ2-5; tentatively, D is TRBD1 (6 bases). CDR3 length equals 14 residues. Looked up from germline, CDR1 is MDHEN and CDR2 is SYDVKM. Trimming cost V 6 bases and J 1 base, with 12 bases left between them. CDR3 sequence reads: CASSLRGFQETQYF. CDR3 in DNA: TGTGCCAGCAGCCTTAGGGGGTTCCAAGAGACCCAGTACTTC.

This clone was seen a handful of times. J is TRBJ1-4 and V is TRBV6-1; D unclear. Trimming stripped 0 bases from V and 8 bases from J, with 34 bases between. This CDR3 has 22 residues. Germline CDR1 and CDR2: MNHNS and SASEGT. Here the CDR3 reads CASSEALGSGVPYRSRGEKLFF. CDR3 sequence (DNA): TGTGCCAGCAGTGAAGCGCTTGGGTCGGGAGTCCCATATCGAAGCCGAGGGGAAAAACTGTTTTTT.

The chain recombines TRBV30 with TRBJ2-7; possibly TRBD2 for D (5 bases). Trimming pared 2 bases from V and 4 bases from J, leaving 6 bases between. The length of the CDR3 is 11 residues. Germline V gene sequence: CDR1 GTSNPN, CDR2 SVGIG (reference sequence). CDR3 sequence (DNA): TGTGCCTGGAGTCCGGGGTACGAGCAGTACTTC. It encodes CAWSPGYEQYF.

This chain connects TRBV4-1 to TRBJ1-2; no reliable D call. Trimming stripped 1 base from V and 7 bases from J, with 13 bases between. This CDR3 comprises 14 residues. CDR1 and CDR2 from the germline V gene are MGHRA and YSYEKL. The CDR3 is CASSQVSSGSGYTF. CDR3 in DNA: TGCGCCAGCAGCCAAGTAAGCAGCGGGAGTGGCTACACCTTC.